The source of this TCR beta chain is a study of T cell responses to AZD1222 COVID-19 vaccine (dated by TCRdb to the early 2020s). In terms of the full investigation: AZD1222 recipients with second doses at about 4 weeks or about 12 weeks were pooled, because spike-specific TCR depth and breadth did not differ between schedules. Enrollment into the trials was organized by age into subgroups of 18-55, 56-69 and 70-plus years, and those subgroups contained around 150, 28 and 57 TCR-sequenced participants, respectively. TCR sequencing covered 230 to 250 trial participants: nearly 210 given two doses of AZD1222 and 26 given two doses of MenACWY control vaccine. Broader findings and caveats from the paper: Conclusions about previously exposed vaccinees are limited, since just 6 or 7 AZD1222 recipients were seropositive for SARS-CoV-2 at baseline. Epitopes outside the regions mutated in the B.1.351 and B.1.1.7 variants were reportedly recognized by nearly half of the unique spike-specific TCRs. The 56-69-year group was small, and its depth increase did not reach significance, likely because of low power. Spike-specific TCR breadth and depth rose significantly after two AZD1222 doses compared with day 0 and with MenACWY recipients. Participants were mostly white British and included more females than males, and it was suggested by the authors that clonal diversity may have been underestimated. No day 14 peak-response samples were available, so repertoires were characterized only after the peak T cell response. CD4 TCRs associated with the vaccine covered the entire spike protein, and the dominant responses were in regions 160-218 and 743-854.

The CDR3 has 14 amino acids, counting the end cysteine and phenylalanine. Only the CDR3 DNA stays, 42 bases, in frame from base 1. V was cut back by 0 bases and J by 2 bases, leaving a gap of 11 bases between them. CDR1 and CDR2 are read off the germline V gene (reference sequence) as GTSNPN and SVGIG. The CDR3 regions of human TCRbeta chains were analyzed by immunosequencing. For the original study's pipeline: Repertoire TCRs were matched against a reference library of SARS-CoV-2-specific TCRs generated with the MIRA antigen-specificity platform. Breadth meant the fraction of unique TCRs that were SARS-CoV-2-associated, whereas depth meant the fraction of total T cells that were SARS-CoV-2-associated. Each spike-specific TCR was assigned to its reactive spike region and to a CD4 or CD8 class using the MIRA data. Log10-transformed breadth and depth values were compared by one-way ANOVA with Sidak's multiple comparisons tests. Entries here come from immuneACCESS through TCRdb and include only in-frame sequences with V and J called. Some clones fail to appear in such tables; in the studies checked, an unresolved V gene covers under half of the shortfall, and the cause of the remainder is unknown. Clone size and the V and J calls come from that table; the DNA yielded D and trimming. The sample records 150,000 to 200,000 clones, around 92% of which are singletons. Clones ranked in the top ten supply about 2.5% of the sample.

Per the publication, the time point label means: baseline before first vaccination. Vaccinee samples came from UK trials COV001 and COV002, including a single-blind randomized controlled phase 2/3 trial of AZD1222 (ChAdOx1 nCoV-19) in healthy adults. For TCRbeta chain sequencing, PBMC samples from trial participants were taken at day 0 and at day 28 after the second dose. This clone was counted once. Its binding antigen is unknown. No much larger clone is present one base from it, and per-base qualities are unavailable. The specimen was peripheral blood, collected on day 0 of AZD1222 vaccination. The sequence was collected from an adult in good health. The chain is assembled from TRBV30 and TRBJ2-7; tentative D gene TRBD1, with 5 bases matching. The DNA sequence is as follows: TGTGCCTGGAGTGTCATCAGGGTCCCCTACGAGCAGTACTTC. It codes for CAWSVIRVPYEQYF.